Following are 28 T cell receptor beta chains from one sample sequenced in a study of identical twins (dated by TCRdb to about 2016). The library was generated by 5' RACE. These reads were obtained on an Illumina HiSeq 2000. TCRdb reworked the public reads: Q25 trimming with fastp, MiXCR clone assembly, productive beta chains retained. Rows with one shared CDR3 protein collapse into an entry with the most common genes and DNA. This sample gives some 300,000 distinct CDR3 sequences in total; approximately 13% of them show up just once. Of the sample, around 7.8% is held by the ten largest clones. The data were also submitted as part of a second study, on yellow fever vaccine responses in identical twins.

The sequenced material came from CD8+ T cells sorted from blood. The receptors come from a woman aged 18 to 35 in good health.

The rearrangement uses TRBV9 and TRBJ2-5, with D uncertain. Germline-derived CDR1 and CDR2 are SGDLS and YYNGEE. V gave up 1 base and J gave up 6 bases, with 10 bases separating them. The CDR3 consists of 13 residues. The CDR3 spells CASSVFSFQTQYF. DNA for the CDR3: TGTGCCAGCAGCGTATTCTCCTTCCAGACCCAGTACTTC.

This sequence joins TRBV11-2 and TRBJ2-7; D is undetermined. V was shortened by 3 bases and J by 2 bases, with 8 bases between the two germline ends. This CDR3 contains 13 residues. CDR1 and CDR2 (germline): SGHAT, FQNNGV. CDR3 bases: TGTGCCAGCAGCTTCGACAACGCCTACGAGCAGTACTTC. It specifies CASSFDNAYEQYF.

Of note for this clonotype: The junction shows a germline mismatch at one end, possibly a read error. This sequence joins TRBV24-1 and TRBJ2-1, with 7 bases fitting TRBD1. The CDR3 has 18 residues. Germline V lookup: CDR1 KGHDR, CDR2 SFDVKD. The CDR3 bases are TGTGCCACCAGTGGGATAAAGACCGGGGACAGCACCTACAGTGAGCAGTTCTTC. Amino acids: CATSGIKTGDSTYSEQFF.

There are a few counts of this clonotype. This chain links TRBV20-1 with TRBJ2-1; possibly TRBD1 for D (5 bases). V was clipped by 3 bases and J by 9 bases, with 18 bases between them. Germline V gene sequence: CDR1 DFQATT, CDR2 SNEGSKA (reference sequence). The length of the CDR3 is 14 residues. CDR3 region: CSARDISLSVEQFF. The CDR3 DNA reads as TGCAGTGCTAGGGACATTTCTCTCTCCGTTGAGCAGTTCTTC.

This clonotype was observed a handful of times. The chain combines TRBV9 with TRBJ1-2; D unclear. The germline gives CDR1 SGDLS, CDR2 YYNGEE. This CDR3 is built from 15 residues. Between the trimmed V and J ends, which lost 4 bases and 3 bases, there was a span of 16 bases. In DNA form, the CDR3 reads TGTGCCAGCAGCATACACTTTGCAGCGCACTATGGCTACACCTTC. Its translation is CASSIHFAAHYGYTF.

This clonotype has a handful of counts. This chain joins TRBV6-5 and TRBJ1-2; the match to TRBD1 covers 7 bases. The CDR3 is 17 residues long. The germline V gene encodes CDR1 MNHEY and CDR2 SVGAGI. J lost 4 bases, V lost 0 bases, and 11 bases had no gene match. CDR3 sequence (DNA): TGTGCCAGCAGTTACTCGAACAGGGGACTATATATCTATGGCTACACCTTC. This translates into CASSYSNRGLYIYGYTF.

This clonotype was counted ten times or more. The rearrangement joins TRBV11-2 to TRBJ2-1, with D unresolved. The V and J ends lost 6 bases and 10 bases respectively, with 10 bases between them. This CDR3 spans 11 amino acids. Germline V gene data show CDR1 as SGHAT and CDR2 as FQNNGV. The CDR3 nucleotides are TGTGCCAGCAGTTTGAACGGGGAGCAGTTCTTC. Translation: CASSLNGEQFF. Variable domain in full (rest from reference TRBV11-2 and TRBJ2-1): EAGVAQSPRYKIIEKRQSVAFWCNPISGHATLYWYQQILGQGPKLLIQFQNNGVVDDSQLPKDRFSAERLKGVDSTLKIQPAKLEDSAVYLCASSLNGEQFFGPGTRLTVL.

This clonotype was seen only a few times. The gene calls are TRBV15 and TRBJ2-5, with 9 bases matching TRBD2. The CDR3 loop spans 16 amino acids. Germline lookup yields CDR1 LNHNV and CDR2 YYDKDF (reference sequence). The V and J ends lost 3 bases and 3 bases, in that order; junction bases with no gene match: 8. The DNA for the CDR3 is TGTGCCACCAGCAGGGAGTTAGCGGGAGAAGAAGAGACCCAGTACTTC. Residues: CATSRELAGEEETQYF.

This clonotype has just a few counts. The J gene is TRBJ2-1, the V gene TRBV24-1; the D gene is possibly TRBD2 (6 bases). This CDR3 region has 13 residues. Germline CDR1 is KGHDR and CDR2 is SFDVKD. V lost 0 bases and J 14 bases, leaving 13 bases between the germline ends. CDR3 protein: CATSDLSREAEFF. The CDR3 nucleotides read TGTGCCACCAGTGATTTGTCGAGGGAGGCTGAGTTCTTC.

The chain has TRBV7-9 and TRBJ1-5; 10 bases line up with TRBD1. V shed 6 bases and J 3 bases; nucleotides not matched to a gene: 5. Per germline, CDR1 SEHNR and CDR2 FQNEAQ (reference sequence). The CDR3 has 15 residues. The CDR3 nucleotides are TGTGCCAGCAGTAGGACAGGGGGGGACAATCAGCCCCAGCATTTT. Translating gives CASSRTGGDNQPQHF. Full variable domain (outside the CDR3, taken from reference TRBV7-9 and TRBJ1-5): DTGVSQNPRHKITKRGQNVTFRCDPISEHNRLYWYRQTLGQGPEFLTYFQNEAQLEKSRLLSDRFSAERPKGSFSTLEIQRTEQGDSAMYLCASSRTGGDNQPQHFGDGTRLSIL.

The chain uses TRBV20-1 and TRBJ2-1, with D unclear. The CDR3 length is 12 residues. Germline CDR1 DFQATT, CDR2 SNEGSKA (reference sequence). Trimming shortened V by 2 bases and J by 7 bases, and 9 bases separated the two germline ends. The CDR3 DNA is TGCAGTGCTAGAAACCTAGATAATGAGCAGTTCTTC. It codes for CSARNLDNEQFF.

This clonotype was seen a few times. A read error may account for a junction end that differs from germline. V is TRBV15 and J is TRBJ2-7; the D gene is possibly TRBD1 (5 bases). The CDR3 runs 12 residues. Germline V gives CDR1 LNHNV, CDR2 YYDKDF (reference sequence). In DNA, the CDR3 is TGTGCCGCAGGGCAGGCCTCCCACGAGCAGTACTTC. Protein: CAAGQASHEQYF.

The CDR3 sequence: CSADPGPLNTEAFF. Here the CDR3 DNA reads TGCAGCGCCGATCCCGGGCCCCTAAACACTGAAGCTTTCTTT. The V and J genes are TRBV29-1 and TRBJ1-1; D is ambiguous. This CDR3 has 14 amino acids. The V end was cut by 7 bases, the J end by 2 bases, with 17 bases between. Germline V gene data show CDR1 as SQVTM and CDR2 as ANQGSEA.

This clonotype was seen many times. The chain joins TRBV9 to TRBJ2-1; 7 positions match TRBD1. The CDR3 contains 15 residues. CDR1 is SGDLS and CDR2 is YYNGEE in the germline V gene. The ends lost 4 bases at V and 7 bases at J; junction bases unmatched: 11. CDR3: CASSPGDRAANEQFF. DNA of the CDR3: TGTGCCAGCAGCCCCGGCGACAGGGCTGCGAATGAGCAGTTCTTC.

This clonotype has ten or more counts. V is TRBV27 and J is TRBJ2-7, with D possibly matching TRBD1 (6 bases). The CDR3 spans 14 residues. The germline gives CDR1 MNHEY, CDR2 SMNVEV (reference sequence). V was clipped by 5 bases and J by 3 bases, with 14 bases between them. The CDR3 loop is CASSPARGVYEQYV. In DNA form, the CDR3 reads TGTGCCAGCAGTCCCGCCAGGGGAGTCTACGAGCAGTACGTC.

This clonotype has ten or more counts. The chain uses TRBV12-3 or TRBV12-4 and TRBJ2-7; weak D call: TRBD1 (5 bases). Between the trimmed V and J ends, which lost 5 bases and 6 bases, there was a span of 14 bases. The CDR3 consists of 13 residues. CDR3 residues: CASSPWGVGEQYF. The CDR3 DNA sequence: TGTGCCAGCAGTCCCTGGGGCGTAGGCGAGCAGTACTTC.

V gene TRBV5-1 combines with J gene TRBJ2-7, with a possible D match to TRBD1 (5 bases). CDR1 is SGHRS and CDR2 is YFSETQ in the germline V gene. The CDR3 sequence is 13 residues long. Trimming removed 4 bases from V and 2 bases from J, with 10 bases in between. CDR3 nucleotide sequence: TGCGCCAGCAGCAGGGGCGCTACCTACGAGCAGTACTTC. The encoded protein is CASSRGATYEQYF.

The chain is built from TRBV28 and TRBJ2-7; D tentatively reads TRBD1 or TRBD2 (5 bases each). The CDR3 is 14 amino acids. CDR1 is MDHEN and CDR2 is SYDVKM in the germline V gene. The V end was cut by 6 bases, the J end by 4 bases, with 16 bases between. The CDR3 loop reads CASSLNRGRYEQYV. Written as DNA, the CDR3 is TGTGCCAGCAGCCTAAACCGGGGCCGATACGAGCAGTACGTC.

The chain is built from TRBV18 and TRBJ2-7; D may be TRBD1 (5 bases). CDR1 and CDR2 from the germline V gene are KGHSH and LQKENI. The ends were cut back, 5 bases at V and 2 bases at J, with 19 bases in the middle. The CDR3 loop spans 16 amino acids. As DNA, the CDR3 is TGTGCCAGCTCAGGGTTCGCGGAAAAGGGGCCCTACGAGCAGTACGTC. Translated, it gives CASSGFAEKGPYEQYV.

This clonotype was seen a few times. The genes are TRBV24-1 and TRBJ2-1, with 7 bases matching TRBD1. J lost 2 bases, V lost 4 bases, and 4 bases had no gene match. The CDR3 is 15 amino acids. Looked up from germline, CDR1 is KGHDR and CDR2 is SFDVKD. CDR3 nucleotides: TGTGCCACCAGTGAAGGACAGGATCCCTACAATGAGCAGTTCTTC. Its protein is CATSEGQDPYNEQFF.

At least ten counts were recorded for this clonotype. The gene calls are TRBV4-1 and TRBJ2-1; D may correspond to TRBD1 or TRBD2 (5 bases each). The CDR3 is made up of 18 amino acids. Trimming pared 1 base from V and 0 bases from J, leaving 16 bases between. Germline V gives CDR1 MGHRA, CDR2 YSYEKL. Here the CDR3 DNA reads TGCGCCAGCAGCCAAGGAAACCCCTCCGGGGCCTCCTACAATGAGCAGTTCTTC. Its protein is CASSQGNPSGASYNEQFF.

In its sample, this clonotype was seen a few times. The V call is TRBV28, the J call TRBJ2-2, with unresolved D. The germline gives CDR1 MDHEN, CDR2 SYDVKM. V gave up 4 bases and J gave up 4 bases, with 10 bases separating them. This CDR3 region has 14 residues. CDR3 residues: CASSSDLATGELFF. Written as DNA, the CDR3 is TGTGCCAGCAGTTCAGACTTAGCCACCGGGGAGCTGTTTTTT.

This clonotype was detected a few times. V usage is TRBV28 and J usage is TRBJ1-5; the D is unclear. The length of the CDR3 is 13 residues. The V end lost 3 bases, the J end lost 6 bases, and 9 bases lay between the germline ends. Germline V gene data show CDR1 as MDHEN and CDR2 as SYDVKM. As DNA, the CDR3 is TGTGCCAGCAGTTTCACGGGTAGTCAGCCCCAGCATTTT. Translating gives CASSFTGSQPQHF.

This clonotype was observed many times. V usage is TRBV7-9 and J usage is TRBJ1-2, with D perhaps TRBD1 (5 bases). The CDR3 totals 15 residues. V was clipped by 5 bases and J by 5 bases, with 18 bases between them. Germline-derived CDR1 and CDR2 are SEHNR and FQNEAQ (reference sequence). This CDR3 reads CASSPNSRQNYGYTF. The DNA of the CDR3 is TGTGCCAGCAGCCCAAACAGTCGACAGAATTATGGCTACACCTTC.

This clonotype was counted only a few times. CDR3 amino acids: CASSTSRGGEAFF. The CDR3 coding sequence is TGTGCCAGCAGTACCTCAAGGGGAGGTGAAGCTTTCTTT. The chain uses TRBV27 and TRBJ1-1, with a weak D call TRBD1 (5 bases). This CDR3 has 13 amino acids. The germline CDR1 and CDR2 sequences are MNHEY and SMNVEV (reference sequence). Trimming cost V 5 bases and J 7 bases, with 14 bases left between them.

This clonotype was counted many times. The chain links TRBV12-3 or TRBV12-4 to TRBJ2-1; D not certain. The CDR3 sequence is 14 residues long. Trimming cost V 2 bases and J 4 bases, with 9 bases left between them. CDR3 sequence (DNA): TGTGCCAGCAGTTTATCAGGCAGATACAATGAGCAGTTCTTC. It specifies CASSLSGRYNEQFF.

V is TRBV28 and J is TRBJ2-1; 9 nucleotides line up with TRBD2. Germline V gene lookup returns CDR1 MDHEN and CDR2 SYDVKM. V was pared by 1 base and J by 12 bases, with 7 bases of the junction left unmatched. This CDR3 is 14 amino acids long. In DNA, the CDR3 is TGTGCCAGCAGTTTATTCCCTAGCGGGGTGGCGCAGTTCTTC. Protein sequence: CASSLFPSGVAQFF.

The V and J genes are TRBV5-6 and TRBJ1-1, with D possibly TRBD1 on 6 matching bases. V was shortened by 5 bases and J by 4 bases, with 18 bases between the two germline ends. The CDR3 sequence is 15 residues long. The germline V gene encodes CDR1 SGHDT and CDR2 YYEEEE. The DNA for the CDR3 is TGTGCCAGCAGTGGGGTGCAACAGGGCATCACTGAAGCTTTCTTT. As protein: CASSGVQQGITEAFF. Looking up the rest from reference TRBV5-6 and TRBJ1-1 gives the full variable domain: DAGVTQSPTHLIKTRGQQVTLRCSPKSGHDTVSWYQQALGQGPQFIFQYYEEEERQRGNFPDRFSGHQFPNYSSELNVNALLLGDSALYLCASSGVQQGITEAFFGQGTRLTVV.